Shown below are 16 T cell receptor beta chains from a single sample sequenced in a study of T cells after somatic rescue of genetic block. Clones were read by immunoSEQ multiplex PCR, and TCRdb kept only the in-frame ones, dropping some. The data hold about 15,000 clones, with roughly three quarters observed a single time. Material: peripheral blood mononuclear cells (PBMCs). These receptor sequences come from a man younger than 35.

This sequence joins TRBV9 and TRBJ2-5, with 7 bases matching TRBD1. CDR3 size: 14 residues. The ends lost 5 bases at V and 1 base at J; junction bases unmatched: 5. The V gene's germline CDR1 is SGDLS and CDR2 YYNGEE. CDR3 in DNA: TGTGCCAGCAGTCCCAGGGGGTTCCAAGAGACCCAGTACTTC. This sequence encodes CASSPRGFQETQYF.

The chain couples TRBV5-5 to TRBJ1-2, with 8 bases lining up with TRBD1. Germline CDR1 SGHKS, CDR2 YYEKEE (reference sequence). The CDR3 loop spans 16 amino acids. The junction had 11 bases not matched to a gene; V was cut back by 3 bases and J by 4 bases. The CDR3, as DNA: TGTGCCAGCAGCTACTGGACAGGGTCGAGGAGCTATGGCTACACCTTC. Its translation: CASSYWTGSRSYGYTF.

This clone was counted only a few times. The CDR3 here is CAISDRGKNLYEQFF. CDR3 nucleotide sequence: TGTGCCATCAGTGACAGGGGAAAAAACTTATATGAGCAGTTCTTC. The genes are TRBV10-3 and TRBJ2-1; the D gene is possibly TRBD1 (6 bases). Trimming removed 3 bases at V and 8 bases at J, with 17 bases between. The CDR3 covers 15 residues. Looked up from germline, CDR1 is ENHRY and CDR2 is SYGVKD.

This clone was counted between two and nine times. Within the sample, other DNA sequences also encode this same CDR3. J is TRBJ2-3 and V is TRBV5-1; 9 positions match TRBD2. The CDR3 is made up of 15 amino acids. V was pared by 0 bases and J by 2 bases, with 1 base of the junction left unmatched. Germline CDR1 SGHRS, CDR2 YFSETQ. CDR3 sequence: CASSLGLAVTDTQYF. The CDR3 nucleotides are TGCGCCAGCAGCTTGGGACTAGCGGTCACAGATACGCAGTATTTT.

This chain connects TRBV28 to TRBJ1-3; D is undetermined. V was trimmed by 6 bases and J by 0 bases, leaving 12 bases between them. This CDR3 has 15 residues. Germline CDR1 reads MDHEN; CDR2 reads SYDVKM. This CDR3 reads CASSFGSRSGNTIYF. CDR3 sequence (DNA): TGTGCCAGCAGCTTCGGATCCCGCTCTGGAAACACCATATATTTT. The complete variable domain, with remaining parts taken from reference TRBV28 and TRBJ1-3, reads DVKVTQSSRYLVKRTGEKVFLECVQDMDHENMFWYRQDPGLGLRLIYFSYDVKMKEKGDIPEGYSVSREKKERFSLILESASTNQTSMYLCASSFGSRSGNTIYFGEGSWLTVV.

The chain employs TRBV27 and TRBJ2-3, with 13 bases identical to TRBD2. The V and J ends lost 5 bases and 4 bases, in that order; junction bases with no gene match: 6. Looked up from germline, CDR1 is MNHEY and CDR2 is SMNVEV (reference sequence). The CDR3 has 16 amino acids. Here the CDR3 DNA reads TGTGCCAGCAGTCAAGGGACTAGCGGGATCGCAGATACGCAGTATTTT. Its translation: CASSQGTSGIADTQYF.

V gene TRBV9 combines with J gene TRBJ1-1; 8 bases map to TRBD1. CDR1 SGDLS and CDR2 YYNGEE come from the germline V gene. Losses at the gene ends were 3 bases for V and 4 bases for J; bases not matched to a gene: 5. This CDR3 contains 14 residues. The CDR3 DNA reads TGTGCCAGCAGCGCCGGACAGGGTTTCACTGAAGCTTTCTTT. Translating gives CASSAGQGFTEAFF. The full variable domain, completed using reference TRBV9 and TRBJ1-1, is DSGVTQTPKHLITATGQRVTLRCSPRSGDLSVYWYQQSLDQGLQFLIQYYNGEERAKGNILERFSAQQFPDLHSELNLSSLELGDSALYFCASSAGQGFTEAFFGQGTRLTVV.

The gene calls are TRBV19 and TRBJ2-7; TRBD1 matches 9 bases. Germline-derived CDR1 and CDR2 are LNHDA and SQIVND (reference sequence). The CDR3 contains 14 residues. J gave up 2 bases and V 7 bases, and 6 bases lay outside the gene matches. The CDR3 loop is CASTPGTGPYEQYF. CDR3 DNA sequence: TGTGCCAGTACCCCCGGGACAGGGCCCTACGAGCAGTACTTC. The full variable domain, with the rest looked up from reference TRBV19 and TRBJ2-7, is DGGITQSPKYLFRKEGQNVTLSCEQNLNHDAMYWYRQDPGQGLRLIYYSQIVNDFQKGDIAEGYSVSREKKESFPLTVTSAQKNPTAFYLCASTPGTGPYEQYFGPGTRLTVT.

The gene calls are TRBV4-1 and TRBJ2-7, with D unclear. V lost 0 bases and J lost 2, with 11 bases in between. The CDR3 is 15 amino acids. The germline V gene encodes CDR1 MGHRA and CDR2 YSYEKL. For the CDR3, the DNA is TGCGCCAGCAGCCAAGATGTGCCAGTCCCCTACGAGCAGTACTTC. As protein: CASSQDVPVPYEQYF.

This chain uses TRBV9 with TRBJ2-1; D might be TRBD2 (6 bases). V was pared by 2 bases and J by 8 bases, with 17 bases between. The CDR3 length is 15 residues. Germline assignment: CDR1 SGDLS and CDR2 YYNGEE. CDR3 sequence (DNA): TGTGCCAGCAGCGTTGGCGGGGCAGGACGCGATGAGCAGTTCTTC. It encodes CASSVGGAGRDEQFF. Filled out from reference TRBV9 and TRBJ2-1, the complete variable domain reads DSGVTQTPKHLITATGQRVTLRCSPRSGDLSVYWYQQSLDQGLQFLIQYYNGEERAKGNILERFSAQQFPDLHSELNLSSLELGDSALYFCASSVGGAGRDEQFFGPGTRLTVL.

This clone was detected only a few times. The V gene is TRBV28, the J gene TRBJ2-1, with D possibly TRBD2 on 6 matching bases. V lost 4 bases and J 0 bases, leaving 22 bases between the germline ends. The CDR3 totals 19 residues. Germline values: CDR1 MDHEN, CDR2 SYDVKM. The CDR3 DNA reads TGTGCCAGCAGTTCCCTTGGCGGGGCAGCGTCTAGCTCCTACAATGAGCAGTTCTTC. This encodes CASSSLGGAASSSYNEQFF.

The rearrangement links TRBV6-5 to TRBJ1-4; 7 nucleotides line up with TRBD1. Germline values: CDR1 MNHEY, CDR2 SVGAGI. Trimming cost V 2 bases and J 8 bases; bases outside gene matches: 2. The CDR3 is made up of 13 amino acids. Written as DNA, the CDR3 is TGTGCCAGCAGTTACGGGGACAGCGAAAAACTGTTTTTT. Residues: CASSYGDSEKLFF.

The CDR3 sequence is CASSFGGTSGREEYF. In DNA, the CDR3 is TGTGCCAGCAGTTTCGGTGGGACTAGCGGGAGGGAAGAGTACTTC. The J gene is TRBJ2-7, the V gene TRBV28, with 16 bases aligning to TRBD2. This CDR3 spans 15 amino acids. With V trimmed by 3 bases and J by 11 bases, 7 bases remained unmatched. Germline V gives CDR1 MDHEN, CDR2 SYDVKM.

J is TRBJ2-3 and V is TRBV5-1, with D perhaps assigned TRBD1 or TRBD2 (5 bases each). The ends were cut back, 9 bases at V and 0 bases at J, with 14 bases in the middle. Germline V gene lookup returns CDR1 SGHRS and CDR2 YFSETQ. This CDR3 has 14 residues. CDR3 DNA sequence: TGCGCCATCCGACGGGGCCAAAGCACAGATACGCAGTATTTT. Its protein is CAIRRGQSTDTQYF.

This clone is termed medium-sized. The chain joins TRBV13 to TRBJ1-2; 10 bases are shared with TRBD1. V trimming: 4 bases; J trimming: 8 bases; junction bases outside the gene matches: 4. The CDR3 sequence is 13 residues long. CDR1 and CDR2 (germline): PRHDT, FYEKMQ (reference sequence). The CDR3 spells CASSSGTGDGYTF. CDR3 DNA sequence: TGTGCCAGCAGCTCAGGGACAGGGGACGGCTACACCTTC. Variable domain in full (rest from reference TRBV13 and TRBJ1-2): AAGVIQSPRHLIKEKRETATLKCYPIPRHDTVYWYQQGPGQDPQFLISFYEKMQSDKGSIPDRFSAQQFSDYHSELNMSSLELGDSALYFCASSSGTGDGYTFGSGTRLTVV.

The chain recombines TRBV18 with TRBJ1-3; D is perhaps TRBD1 (5 bases). V lost 0 bases, J lost 4 bases, and 10 bases lay in between. Germline V gene lookup returns CDR1 KGHSH and CDR2 LQKENI. The CDR3 covers 15 residues. The DNA of the CDR3 is TGTGCCAGCTCACCACCTATCGGGGCAGGAAACACCATATATTTT. It translates to CASSPPIGAGNTIYF.